This T cell receptor (beta chain) was captured in a study of blood T cell repertoires in COVID-19. Only a few counts were recorded for this clone. In the original workflow: It was from reference gene primer amplification that nucleated cell counts were estimated. Method: immunoSEQ multiplex PCR; TCRdb's copy keeps in-frame clones and lacks some. That table is the source of V, J and clone size, and D and trimming were worked out from the DNA. The sample has over 90,000 clones, 84% seen once. CDR1 is LGHDT and CDR2 is YNNKEL in the germline V gene (reference sequence). V was clipped by 3 bases and J by 10 bases; unmatched bases: 5. The CDR3 is 14 amino acids.

Sequencing was done on a sample of peripheral blood. This chain uses TRBV3-1 (or the pseudogene TRBV3-2) with TRBJ1-6, with 8 bases lining up with TRBD1. The receptor was derived from a man aged 35-49 years with active or convalescent COVID-19. CDR3 protein: CASSHQGASSPLHF. CDR3 bases: TGTGCCAGCAGCCACCAGGGGGCGTCATCACCCCTCCACTTT.